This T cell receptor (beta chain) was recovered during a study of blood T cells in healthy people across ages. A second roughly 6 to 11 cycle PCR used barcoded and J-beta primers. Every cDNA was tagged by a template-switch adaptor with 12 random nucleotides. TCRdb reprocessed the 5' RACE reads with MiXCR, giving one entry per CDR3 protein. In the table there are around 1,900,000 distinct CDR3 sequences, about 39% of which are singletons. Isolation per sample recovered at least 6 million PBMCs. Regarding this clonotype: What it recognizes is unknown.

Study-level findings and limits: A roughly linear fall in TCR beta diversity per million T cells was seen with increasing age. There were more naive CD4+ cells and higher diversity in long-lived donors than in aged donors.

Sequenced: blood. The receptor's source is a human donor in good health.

CDR3 in amino acids: CASSAETRETQYF. In DNA, the CDR3 is TGTGCCAGCAGTGCCGAGACTAGAGAGACCCAGTACTTC. The rearrangement uses TRBV11-2 and TRBJ2-5; D perhaps matches TRBD2 (6 bases). The CDR3 totals 13 residues. Looked up from germline, CDR1 is SGHAT and CDR2 is FQNNGV. The germline V and J ends were trimmed by 6 bases and 4 bases, with 12 bases remaining between them. Full variable domain (outside the CDR3, taken from reference TRBV11-2 and TRBJ2-5): EAGVAQSPRYKIIEKRQSVAFWCNPISGHATLYWYQQILGQGPKLLIQFQNNGVVDDSQLPKDRFSAERLKGVDSTLKIQPAKLEDSAVYLCASSAETRETQYFGPGTRLLVL.